A single sample gave rise to the 16 T cell receptor beta chains below, sequenced in a study of blood T cell repertoires in COVID-19 (TCRdb year 2020). The library was obtained by the immunoSEQ multiplex PCR assay. The table was pulled from immuneACCESS by TCRdb, which kept in-frame rearrangements only. Such tables lose some clones; where checked, under half of the loss comes from unresolved V genes, and the rest has no known cause. Within this sample are 200,000 to 250,000 clones, with under 90% of them counted one time only. The leading ten clones occupy roughly 5% of the sample. What was sequenced was peripheral blood. The source is a woman aged 60-75 years who had recovered from COVID-19.

In this sample, this clone turned up once. This chain uses TRBV9 with TRBJ1-1, with 7 nucleotides matching TRBD1. The CDR3 totals 15 residues. The V segment lost 0 bases and the J segment 4 bases; nucleotides outside the gene matches: 6. Per germline, CDR1 SGDLS and CDR2 YYNGEE. The CDR3 loop reads CASSVVTGLATEAFF. CDR3 nucleotide sequence: TGTGCCAGCAGCGTAGTGACAGGGCTCGCCACTGAAGCTTTCTTT.

V is TRBV18 and J is TRBJ2-7; TRBD1 agrees at 11 bases. The germline CDR1 and CDR2 sequences are KGHSH and LQKENI. The CDR3 covers 14 residues. Trimming cost V 6 bases and J 6 bases; bases outside gene matches: 7. CDR3 nucleotides: TGTGCCAGCTCCCCAGGGACAGGGGGAGTCGAGCAGTACTTC. Amino acids: CASSPGTGGVEQYF.

The table lists this clone with a few counts. The rearrangement joins TRBV27 to TRBJ1-3, with a weak D call TRBD1 (5 bases). Trimming cost V 11 bases and J 0 bases, with 14 bases left between them. The CDR3 contains 14 residues. CDR1 MNHEY and CDR2 SMNVEV come from the germline V gene (reference sequence). The CDR3 bases are TGTGCCGGTCCGCGGGGCCGCTCTGGAAACACCATATATTTT. Its translation is CAGPRGRSGNTIYF.

This clone has just one count. The chain recombines TRBV30 with TRBJ2-7, with a weak D call TRBD1 (6 bases). Germline V lookup: CDR1 GTSNPN, CDR2 SVGIG (reference sequence). Trimming stripped 0 bases from V and 0 bases from J, with 21 bases between. The CDR3 is 18 residues long. The CDR3 is CAWSVIWGRTADSYEQYF. CDR3 nucleotide sequence: TGTGCCTGGAGTGTAATTTGGGGTCGGACAGCGGACTCCTACGAGCAGTACTTC.

This clone was detected ten times or more. The rearrangement uses TRBV18 and TRBJ1-6; a possible D gene is TRBD1 (6 bases). The CDR3 sequence is 15 residues long. Trimming pared 3 bases from V and 7 bases from J, leaving 13 bases between. The V gene's germline CDR1 is KGHSH and CDR2 LQKENI. The CDR3 nucleotides are TGTGCCAGCTCACCCGGGACACCGGGGAATTCACCCCTCCACTTT. Amino acid sequence: CASSPGTPGNSPLHF. The whole variable domain, filled in from reference TRBV18 and TRBJ1-6, reads NAGVMQNPRHLVRRRGQEARLRCSPMKGHSHVYWYRQLPEEGLKFMVYLQKENIIDESGMPKERFSAEFPKEGPSILRIQQVVRGDSAAYFCASSPGTPGNSPLHFGNGTRLTVT.

The chain is built from TRBV3-1 (or the pseudogene TRBV3-2) and TRBJ2-6, with 8 bases that match TRBD1. V trimming: 3 bases; J trimming: 2 bases; junction bases outside the gene matches: 6. The CDR3 sequence is 17 residues long. The germline CDR1 and CDR2 sequences are LGHDT and YNNKEL (reference sequence). CDR3 protein: CASSHRTGGAGANVLTF. CDR3 DNA: TGTGCCAGCAGCCATCGCACAGGGGGAGCTGGGGCCAACGTCCTGACTTTC.

The chain carries TRBV30 and TRBJ1-3, with 9 bases aligning to TRBD1. Germline CDR1 and CDR2: GTSNPN and SVGIG (reference sequence). The V and J ends lost 1 base and 5 bases, in that order; junction bases with no gene match: 6. The CDR3 length is 15 residues. The CDR3 region is CAWSGVGTGRNTIYF. CDR3 DNA sequence: TGTGCCTGGAGTGGAGTCGGGACAGGGCGAAACACCATATATTTT.

The V call is TRBV12-3 or TRBV12-4, the J call TRBJ2-7, with D perhaps TRBD2 (6 bases). The CDR3 runs 11 residues. Trimming took 4 bases from V and 5 from J, leaving 6 bases between them. The CDR3 loop reads CASSWGDEQYF. DNA of the CDR3: TGTGCCAGCAGTTGGGGGGACGAGCAGTACTTC.

V is TRBV19 and J is TRBJ1-4; the D gene is possibly TRBD1 (6 bases). Germline-derived CDR1 and CDR2 are LNHDA and SQIVND (reference sequence). The CDR3 spans 14 residues. Trimming took off 5 bases at V and 4 bases at J, with 11 bases between the two ends. CDR3 amino acids: CASSSPGVNEKLFF. In DNA, the CDR3 is TGTGCCAGTAGTTCCCCAGGGGTTAATGAAAAACTGTTTTTT.

This clone turned up a few times. This chain's CDR3 is CASSIGTGNEQFF. The CDR3 DNA reads as TGTGCCAGCAGCATCGGGACAGGGAATGAGCAGTTCTTC. The rearrangement uses TRBV7-9 and TRBJ2-1; the match to TRBD1 covers 9 bases. Germline values: CDR1 SEHNR, CDR2 FQNEAQ (reference sequence). With 5 bases clipped from V and 7 bases from J, the junction kept 3 bases outside the gene matches. The CDR3 loop spans 13 amino acids.

V gene TRBV6-5 combines with J gene TRBJ1-1, with 9 bases identical to TRBD1. Trimming cost V 4 bases and J 4 bases; bases outside gene matches: 4. The CDR3 length is 14 residues. CDR1 and CDR2 from the germline V gene are MNHEY and SVGAGI. The CDR3 sequence: CASSFMTGGTEAFF. CDR3 coding DNA: TGTGCCAGCAGTTTCATGACAGGGGGCACTGAAGCTTTCTTT.

V is TRBV30 and J is TRBJ1-4; 10 bases match TRBD1. V was clipped by 4 bases and J by 7 bases; unmatched bases: 3. The CDR3 loop spans 13 amino acids. Germline V gene lookup returns CDR1 GTSNPN and CDR2 SVGIG (reference sequence). CDR3 sequence: CAWKGTGVEKLFF. The CDR3 DNA follows: TGTGCCTGGAAGGGGACAGGGGTTGAAAAACTGTTTTTT.

This clone was counted a few times. The chain joins TRBV2 to TRBJ2-1; D ambiguous. CDR3 size: 13 residues. Looked up from germline, CDR1 is SNHLY and CDR2 is FYNNEI. The V end was cut by 6 bases, the J end by 3 bases, with 9 bases between. The CDR3: CASRTGGYNEQFF. In DNA, the CDR3 is TGTGCCAGCAGGACCGGCGGCTACAATGAGCAGTTCTTC.

The rearrangement links TRBV4-1 to TRBJ2-7; tentative D call: TRBD1 (5 bases). Germline V gene lookup returns CDR1 MGHRA and CDR2 YSYEKL. The V end lost 5 bases, the J end lost 2 bases, and 7 bases lay between the germline ends. This CDR3 spans 12 amino acids. DNA for the CDR3: TGCGCCAGCAGCGACAGCACCTACGAGCAGTACTTC. Its translation is CASSDSTYEQYF.

The chain couples TRBV2 to TRBJ1-5, with D tentatively TRBD1 (5 bases). Germline lookup yields CDR1 SNHLY and CDR2 FYNNEI. Deletions cut 6 bases from V and 6 bases from J, with 12 bases between. The CDR3 spans 13 residues. DNA for the CDR3: TGTGCCAGCAGCCCCCAGGGTCGTCAGCCCCAGCATTTT. It translates to CASSPQGRQPQHF.

The chain joins TRBV3-1 (or the pseudogene TRBV3-2) to TRBJ1-3; D gene uncertain. Trimming pared 4 bases from V and 2 bases from J, leaving 9 bases between. Germline CDR1 LGHDT, CDR2 YNNKEL (reference sequence). The CDR3 runs to 14 residues. The CDR3 coding sequence is TGTGCCAGCAGCCTGCGGGGTCCTGGAAACACCATATATTTT. As protein: CASSLRGPGNTIYF.